This entry features one T cell receptor (beta chain) sequence. What it binds is unknown. The data were taken from a study of response to subunit inactivated influenza vaccine. TCRdb reanalysed the RT-PCR reads using MiXCR and keeps one entry per CDR3 protein. The sample has some 500,000 distinct CDR3 sequences, approximately 15% seen once. Germline CDR1 and CDR2: SSHAT and FNYEAQ (reference sequence). The CDR3 consists of 12 residues. Trimming left V 5 bases short and J 9 bases short, with 11 bases between. Study-wide findings and caveats: Authors proposed each seasonal influenza vaccination draws in few new T cells.

This sample comprised CD4+ T cells sorted from PBMCs, obtained around 25 months after vaccination. The chain couples TRBV7-7 to TRBJ2-1; D remains ambiguous. This TCR came from a man aged 50 to 75 who received an inactivated influenza vaccine. CDR3 sequence reads: CASSPGLGEQFF. The CDR3 DNA reads TGTGCCAGCAGCCCTGGTCTGGGTGAGCAGTTCTTC. Full variable domain (remainder filled in from reference TRBV7-7 and TRBJ2-1): GAGVSQSPRYKVTKRGQDVTLRCDPISSHATLYWYQQALGQGPEFLTYFNYEAQPDKSGLPSDRFSAERPEGSISTLTIQRTEQRDSAMYRCASSPGLGEQFFGPGTRLTVL.